The clone carrying this TCR beta chain came up a few times. Germline lookup yields CDR1 SGHTA and CDR2 FQGNSA. V was shortened by 2 bases and J by 6 bases, with 19 bases between the two germline ends. The CDR3 totals 16 residues. The sample comes from a study of T cells after yellow fever vaccination. TCRdb called the 5' RACE reads again in MiXCR, with one record for every CDR3 protein. The data show about 58,000 distinct CDR3 sequences, with roughly 6.9% seen just once and around two fifths held by the top ten. This sequence originates from a man younger than 30 who received the YFV17D yellow fever vaccine. The chain carries TRBV7-2 and TRBJ1-1; D is uncertain. The source was CD8+ T cells sorted from PBMCs, collected on the day of the first yellow fever vaccination. The CDR3 DNA sequence: TGTGCCAGCAGCTTAAGTGCAGCCCCCGGATCCCCTGAAGCTTTCTTT. This codes for CASSLSAAPGSPEAFF.